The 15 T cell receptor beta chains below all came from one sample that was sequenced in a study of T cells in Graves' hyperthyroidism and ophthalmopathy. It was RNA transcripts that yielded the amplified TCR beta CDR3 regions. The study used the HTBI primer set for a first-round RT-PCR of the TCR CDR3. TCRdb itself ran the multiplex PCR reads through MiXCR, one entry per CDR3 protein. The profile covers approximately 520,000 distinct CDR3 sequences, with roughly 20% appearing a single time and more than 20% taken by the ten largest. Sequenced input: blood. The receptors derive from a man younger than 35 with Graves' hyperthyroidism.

The CDR3 loop is CASSLDLVGGASGYTF. In DNA, the CDR3 is TGTGCCAGCAGCTTAGATCTGGTAGGGGGCGCATCTGGCTACACCTTC. The V and J genes are TRBV11-2 and TRBJ1-2, with 7 nucleotides matching TRBD1. The junction had 11 bases not matched to a gene; V was cut back by 0 bases and J by 7 bases. This CDR3 has 16 amino acids. Germline lookup yields CDR1 SGHAT and CDR2 FQNNGV.

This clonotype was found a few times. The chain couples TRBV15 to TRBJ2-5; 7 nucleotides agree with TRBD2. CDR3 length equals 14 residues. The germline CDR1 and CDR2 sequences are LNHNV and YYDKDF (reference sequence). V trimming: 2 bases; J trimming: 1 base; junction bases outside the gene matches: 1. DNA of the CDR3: TGTGCCACCAGCAGACGACTAGCCCAAGAGACCCAGTACTTC. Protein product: CATSRRLAQETQYF.

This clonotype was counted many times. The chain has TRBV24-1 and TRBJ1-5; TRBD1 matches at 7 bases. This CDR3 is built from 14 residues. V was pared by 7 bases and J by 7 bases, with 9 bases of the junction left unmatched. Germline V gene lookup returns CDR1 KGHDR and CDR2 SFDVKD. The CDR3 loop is CATSDTGDQQPQHF. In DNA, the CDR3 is TGTGCCACCAGCGATACAGGGGATCAGCAGCCCCAGCATTTT.

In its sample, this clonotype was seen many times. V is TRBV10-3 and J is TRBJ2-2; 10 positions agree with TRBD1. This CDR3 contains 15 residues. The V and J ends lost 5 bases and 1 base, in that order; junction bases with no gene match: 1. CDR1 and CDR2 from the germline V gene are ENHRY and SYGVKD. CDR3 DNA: TGTGCCATCAGTCGGACAGGGGGGAACACCGGGGAGCTGTTTTTT. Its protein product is CAISRTGGNTGELFF.

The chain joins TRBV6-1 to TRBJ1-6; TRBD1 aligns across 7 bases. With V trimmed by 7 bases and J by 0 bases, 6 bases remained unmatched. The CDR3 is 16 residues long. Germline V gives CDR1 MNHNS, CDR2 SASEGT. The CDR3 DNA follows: TGTGCCAGCAAATGGACAGGCGGCTCCTATAATTCACCCCTCCACTTT. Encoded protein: CASKWTGGSYNSPLHF.

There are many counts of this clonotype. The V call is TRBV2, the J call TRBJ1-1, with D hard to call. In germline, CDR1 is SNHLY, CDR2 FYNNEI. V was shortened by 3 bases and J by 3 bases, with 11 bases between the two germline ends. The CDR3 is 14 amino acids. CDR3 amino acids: CASSDAGSDTEAFF. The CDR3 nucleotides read TGTGCCAGCAGTGATGCGGGGTCGGACACTGAAGCTTTCTTT.

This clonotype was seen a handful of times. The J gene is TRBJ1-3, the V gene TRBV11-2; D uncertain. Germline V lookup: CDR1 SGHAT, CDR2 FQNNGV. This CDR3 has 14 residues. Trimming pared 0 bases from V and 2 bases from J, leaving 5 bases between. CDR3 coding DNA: TGTGCCAGCAGCTTAGACGGTGCTGGAAACACCATATATTTT. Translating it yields CASSLDGAGNTIYF.

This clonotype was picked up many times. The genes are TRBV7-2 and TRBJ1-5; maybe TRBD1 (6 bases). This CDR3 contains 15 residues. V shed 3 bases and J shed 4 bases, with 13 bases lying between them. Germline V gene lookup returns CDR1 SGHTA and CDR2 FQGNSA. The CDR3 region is CASSFGTLLNQPQHF. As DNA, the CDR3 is TGTGCCAGCAGCTTCGGGACATTACTTAATCAGCCCCAGCATTTT. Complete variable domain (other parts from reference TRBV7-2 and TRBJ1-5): GAGVSQSPSNKVTEKGKDVELRCDPISGHTALYWYRQSLGQGLEFLIYFQGNSAPDKSGLPSDRFSAERTGGSVSTLTIQRTQQEDSAVYLCASSFGTLLNQPQHFGDGTRLSIL.

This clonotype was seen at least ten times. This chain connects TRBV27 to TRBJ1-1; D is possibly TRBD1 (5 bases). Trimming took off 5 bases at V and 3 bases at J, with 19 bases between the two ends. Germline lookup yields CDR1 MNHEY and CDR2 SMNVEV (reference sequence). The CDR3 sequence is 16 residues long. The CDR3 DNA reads TGTGCCAGCAGTAGGGCGTGGGGGGGATGGGACACTGAAGCTTTCTTT. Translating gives CASSRAWGGWDTEAFF.

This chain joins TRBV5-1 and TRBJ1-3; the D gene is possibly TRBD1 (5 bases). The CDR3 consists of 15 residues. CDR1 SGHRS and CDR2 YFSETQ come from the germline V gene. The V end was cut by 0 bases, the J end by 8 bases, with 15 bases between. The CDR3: CASSLDGGVGDTIYF. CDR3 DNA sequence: TGCGCCAGCAGCTTGGACGGGGGAGTAGGAGACACCATATATTTT. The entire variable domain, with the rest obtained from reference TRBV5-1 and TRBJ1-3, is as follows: KAGVTQTPRYLIKTRGQQVTLSCSPISGHRSVSWYQQTPGQGLQFLFEYFSETQRNKGNFPGRFSGRQFSNSRSEMNVSTLELGDSALYLCASSLDGGVGDTIYFGEGSWLTVV.

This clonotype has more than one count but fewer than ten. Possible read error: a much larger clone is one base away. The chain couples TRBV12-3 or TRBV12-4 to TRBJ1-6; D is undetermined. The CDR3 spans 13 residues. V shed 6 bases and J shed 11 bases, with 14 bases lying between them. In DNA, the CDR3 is TGTGCCAGCAGCCTTACTACAGCTCCACCCCTCCACTTT. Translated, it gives CASSLTTAPPLHF.

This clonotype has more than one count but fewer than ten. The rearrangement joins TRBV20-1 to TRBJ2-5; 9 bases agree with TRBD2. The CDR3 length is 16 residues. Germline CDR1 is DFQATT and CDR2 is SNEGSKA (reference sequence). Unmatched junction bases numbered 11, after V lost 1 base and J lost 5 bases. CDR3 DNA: TGCAGTGCTAGAGCCCTTGATGGCGGGGGGGTCGAGACCCAGTACTTC. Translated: CSARALDGGGVETQYF.

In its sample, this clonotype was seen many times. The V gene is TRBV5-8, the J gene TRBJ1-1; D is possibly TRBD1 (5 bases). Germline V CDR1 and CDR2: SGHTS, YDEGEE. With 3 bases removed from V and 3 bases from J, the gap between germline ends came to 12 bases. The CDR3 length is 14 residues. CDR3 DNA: TGTGCCAGCAGCTGGGGCCAACCATACACTGAAGCTTTCTTT. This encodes CASSWGQPYTEAFF.

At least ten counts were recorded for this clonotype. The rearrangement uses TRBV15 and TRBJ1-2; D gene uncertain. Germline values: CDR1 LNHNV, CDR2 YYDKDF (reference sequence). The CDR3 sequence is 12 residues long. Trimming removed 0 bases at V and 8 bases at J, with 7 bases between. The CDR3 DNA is TGTGCCACCAGCAGAGATGATTGGGGCTACACCTTC. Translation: CATSRDDWGYTF.

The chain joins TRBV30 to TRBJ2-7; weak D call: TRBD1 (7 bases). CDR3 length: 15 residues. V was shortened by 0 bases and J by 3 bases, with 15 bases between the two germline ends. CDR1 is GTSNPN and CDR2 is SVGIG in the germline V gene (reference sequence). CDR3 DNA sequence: TGTGCCTGGAGTGTACTAGCTAGGGGGCTCTACGAGCAGTACTTC. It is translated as CAWSVLARGLYEQYF.